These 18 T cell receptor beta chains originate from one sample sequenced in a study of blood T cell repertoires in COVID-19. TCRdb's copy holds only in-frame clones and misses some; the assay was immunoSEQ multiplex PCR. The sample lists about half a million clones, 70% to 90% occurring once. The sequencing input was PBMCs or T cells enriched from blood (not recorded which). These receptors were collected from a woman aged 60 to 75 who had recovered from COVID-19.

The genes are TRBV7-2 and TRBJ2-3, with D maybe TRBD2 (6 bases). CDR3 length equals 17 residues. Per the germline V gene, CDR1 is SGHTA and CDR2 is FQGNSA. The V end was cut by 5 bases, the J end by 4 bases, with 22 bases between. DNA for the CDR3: TGTGCCAGCAGCCCTACTTCAGGGATCCCGGGGGCAGATACGCAGTATTTT. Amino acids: CASSPTSGIPGADTQYF. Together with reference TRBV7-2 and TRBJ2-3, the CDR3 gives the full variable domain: GAGVSQSPSNKVTEKGKDVELRCDPISGHTALYWYRQSLGQGLEFLIYFQGNSAPDKSGLPSDRFSAERTGGSVSTLTIQRTQQEDSAVYLCASSPTSGIPGADTQYFGPGTRLTVL.

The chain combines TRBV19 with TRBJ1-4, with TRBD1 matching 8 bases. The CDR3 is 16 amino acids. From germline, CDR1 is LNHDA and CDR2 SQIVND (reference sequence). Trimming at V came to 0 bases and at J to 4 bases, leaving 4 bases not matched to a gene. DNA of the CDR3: TGTGCCAGTAGTATAGACAGGGGGCGGAGTAATGAAAAACTGTTTTTT. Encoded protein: CASSIDRGRSNEKLFF.

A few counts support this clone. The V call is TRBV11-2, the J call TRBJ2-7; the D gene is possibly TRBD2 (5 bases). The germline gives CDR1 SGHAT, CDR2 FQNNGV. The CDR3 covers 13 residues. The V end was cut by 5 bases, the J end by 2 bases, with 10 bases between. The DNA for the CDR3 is TGTGCCAGCAGCCACCCGGGGACCTACGAGCAGTACTTC. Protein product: CASSHPGTYEQYF.

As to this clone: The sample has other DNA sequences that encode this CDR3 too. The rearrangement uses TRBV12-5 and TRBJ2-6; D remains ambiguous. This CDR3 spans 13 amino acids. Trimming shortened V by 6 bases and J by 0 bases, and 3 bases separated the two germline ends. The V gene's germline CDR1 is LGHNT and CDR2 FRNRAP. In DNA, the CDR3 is TGTGCTAGTGGGGCCTCTGGGGCCAACGTCCTGACTTTC. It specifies CASGASGANVLTF.

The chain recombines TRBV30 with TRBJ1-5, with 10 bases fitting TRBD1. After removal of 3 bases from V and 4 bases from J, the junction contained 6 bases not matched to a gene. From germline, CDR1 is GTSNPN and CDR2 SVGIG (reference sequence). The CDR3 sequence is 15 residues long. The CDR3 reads CAWRPSGQGNQPQHF. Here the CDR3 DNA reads TGTGCCTGGAGACCTTCGGGACAGGGGAATCAGCCCCAGCATTTT.

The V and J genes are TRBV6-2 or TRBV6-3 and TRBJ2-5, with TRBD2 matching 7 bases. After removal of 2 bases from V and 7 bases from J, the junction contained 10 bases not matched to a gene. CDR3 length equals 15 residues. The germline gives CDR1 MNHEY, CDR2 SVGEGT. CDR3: CASSYGAQRGATQYF. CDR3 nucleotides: TGTGCCAGCAGTTACGGGGCCCAGCGGGGCGCGACCCAGTACTTC.

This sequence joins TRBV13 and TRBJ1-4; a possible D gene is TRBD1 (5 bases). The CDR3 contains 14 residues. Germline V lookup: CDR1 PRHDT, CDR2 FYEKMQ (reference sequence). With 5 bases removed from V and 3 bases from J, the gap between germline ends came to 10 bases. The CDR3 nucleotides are TGTGCCAGCAGCGCAGGGAGGGCTAATGAAAAACTGTTTTTT. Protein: CASSAGRANEKLFF.

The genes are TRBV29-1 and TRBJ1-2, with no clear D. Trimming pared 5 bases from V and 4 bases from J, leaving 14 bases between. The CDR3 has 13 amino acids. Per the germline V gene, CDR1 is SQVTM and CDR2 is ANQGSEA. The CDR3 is CSVSEVSAYGYTF. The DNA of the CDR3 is TGCAGCGTTAGCGAGGTGTCGGCCTATGGCTACACCTTC.

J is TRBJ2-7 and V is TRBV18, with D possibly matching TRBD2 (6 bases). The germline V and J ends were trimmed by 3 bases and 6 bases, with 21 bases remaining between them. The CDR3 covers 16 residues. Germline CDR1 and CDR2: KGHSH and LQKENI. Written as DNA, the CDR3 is TGTGCCAGCTCACCTAGACAGATGGGGGGTCAGGGCGAGCAGTACGTC. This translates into CASSPRQMGGQGEQYV.

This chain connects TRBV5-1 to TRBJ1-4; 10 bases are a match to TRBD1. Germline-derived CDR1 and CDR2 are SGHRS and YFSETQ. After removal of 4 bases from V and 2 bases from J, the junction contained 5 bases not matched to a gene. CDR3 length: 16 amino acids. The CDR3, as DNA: TGCGCCAGCAGCCCGGACAGGGGGAACACTAATGAAAAACTGTTTTTT. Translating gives CASSPDRGNTNEKLFF.

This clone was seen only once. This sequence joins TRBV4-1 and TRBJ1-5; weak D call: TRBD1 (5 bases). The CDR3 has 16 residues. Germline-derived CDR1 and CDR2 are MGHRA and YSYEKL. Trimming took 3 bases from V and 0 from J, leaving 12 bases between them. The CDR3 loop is CASSQFQGYSNQPQHF. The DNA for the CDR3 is TGCGCCAGCAGCCAGTTCCAGGGCTATAGCAATCAGCCCCAGCATTTT.

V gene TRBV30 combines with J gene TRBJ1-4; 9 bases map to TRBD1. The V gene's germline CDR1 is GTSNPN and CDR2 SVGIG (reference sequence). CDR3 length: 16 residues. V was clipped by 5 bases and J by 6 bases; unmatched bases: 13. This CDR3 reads CAWRGQGRPSYEKLFF. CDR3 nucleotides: TGTGCCTGGCGGGGACAGGGTAGACCGTCTTATGAAAAACTGTTTTTT.

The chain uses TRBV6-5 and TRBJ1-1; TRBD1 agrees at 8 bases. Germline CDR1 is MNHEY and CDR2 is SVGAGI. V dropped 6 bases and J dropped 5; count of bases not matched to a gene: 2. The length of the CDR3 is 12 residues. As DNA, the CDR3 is TGTGCCAGCAGAACAGGGGGAACTGAAGCTTTCTTT. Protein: CASRTGGTEAFF.

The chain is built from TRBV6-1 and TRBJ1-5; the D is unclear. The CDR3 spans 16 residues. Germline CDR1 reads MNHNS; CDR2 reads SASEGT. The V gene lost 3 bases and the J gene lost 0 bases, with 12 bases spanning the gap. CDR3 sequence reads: CASSDMGTYSNQPQHF. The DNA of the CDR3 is TGTGCCAGCAGTGATATGGGCACGTATAGCAATCAGCCCCAGCATTTT.

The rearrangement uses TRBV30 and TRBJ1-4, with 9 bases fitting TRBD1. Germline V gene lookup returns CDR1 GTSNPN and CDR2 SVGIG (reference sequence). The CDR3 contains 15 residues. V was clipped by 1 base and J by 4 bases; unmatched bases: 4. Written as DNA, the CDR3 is TGTGCCTGGAGTGGAAAGGACAGGGGTAATGAAAAACTGTTTTTT. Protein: CAWSGKDRGNEKLFF.

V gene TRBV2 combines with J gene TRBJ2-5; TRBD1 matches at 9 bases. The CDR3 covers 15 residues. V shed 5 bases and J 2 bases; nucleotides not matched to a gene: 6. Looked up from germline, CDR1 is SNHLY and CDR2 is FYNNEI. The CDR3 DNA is TGTGCCAGCAGTCTATGGACAGGGGATCAAGAGACCCAGTACTTC. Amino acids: CASSLWTGDQETQYF.

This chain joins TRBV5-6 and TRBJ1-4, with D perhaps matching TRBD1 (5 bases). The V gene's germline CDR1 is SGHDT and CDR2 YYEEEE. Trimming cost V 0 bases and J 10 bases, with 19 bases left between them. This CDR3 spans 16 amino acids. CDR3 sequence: CASSLAGGTGRGKLFF. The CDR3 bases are TGTGCCAGCAGCTTGGCCGGGGGGACCGGTCGTGGAAAACTGTTTTTT.

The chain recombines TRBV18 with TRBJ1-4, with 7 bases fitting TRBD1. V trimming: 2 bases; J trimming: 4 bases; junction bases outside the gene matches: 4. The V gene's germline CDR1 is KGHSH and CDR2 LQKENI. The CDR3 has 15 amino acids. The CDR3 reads CASSPSNRGNEKLFF. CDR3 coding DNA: TGTGCCAGCTCACCATCAAACAGGGGTAATGAAAAACTGTTTTTT.